These T cell receptor beta chains were read from a single sample in a study of early T cells in non-severe SARS-CoV-2 infection. TCRdb ran MiXCR on the 5' RACE reads and lists one entry per CDR3 protein. The data contain 37,000 or so distinct CDR3 sequences, 4.7% of them seen just once; the ten biggest clones take up 4.8%. The specimen sequenced was whole blood. These receptors all come from an adult who was a healthcare worker with PCR-confirmed SARS-CoV-2 infection or an uninfected control (not recorded which). Each CDR3 is given with its conserved first and last residue. D genes are given only for firm matches. Some rows have no size entry. The others give once, few or many, or a class for an expanded clone.

>.|TRBV7-3|few|TRBJ2-1
TGTGCCAGCAGCTTTGAGGACTACAATGAGCAGTTCTTC
CASSFEDYNEQFF
>TRBD1|TRBV12-3/TRBV12-4|few|TRBJ1-2
TGTGCCAGCAGACCTGGACAGGACGGGGGCTACACCTTC
CASRPGQDGGYTF
>TRBD2|TRBV6-2/TRBV6-3|few|TRBJ2-1
TGTGCCAGCAGTTACTCGAAAGTTGGGACTAGCGGGAGGGCGTCGCAGTTCTTC
CASSYSKVGTSGRASQFF
>TRBD1|TRBV27|many|TRBJ1-2
TGTGCCAGCAGTACAGGGGGCCTCCGGGAGGGCTACACCTTC
CASSTGGLREGYTF
>.|TRBV7-3|many|TRBJ1-1
TGTGCCAGCACTCTCAGGGCTGTGAACACTGAAGCTTTCTTT
CASTLRAVNTEAFF
>TRBD2|TRBV20-1|many|TRBJ2-5
TGCAGTGCTAGGGAAACTAGCGGGACCGAGACCCAGTACTTC
CSARETSGTETQYF
>.|TRBV12-3/TRBV12-4|many|TRBJ2-2
TGTGCCAGTTCGGACACCTACACCGGGGAGCTGTTTTTT
CASSDTYTGELFF
>.|TRBV7-8|few|TRBJ2-7
TGTGCCAGCAGCCACTCCTACGAGCAGTACTTC
CASSHSYEQYF
>.|TRBV28|many|TRBJ2-2
TGTGCCAGCAGTTTATTCCCCGGGTCTGACACCGGGGAGCTGTTTTTT
CASSLFPGSDTGELFF
>.|TRBV30|.|TRBJ2-2
TGTGCCTGGAGTGTACAAGGGGAGCTGTTTTTT
CAWSVQGELFF
>TRBD1|TRBV15|few|TRBJ2-7
TGTGCCACCAGCACCCCGGGACAGGGGGCATACGAGCAGTACTTC
CATSTPGQGAYEQYF
>.|TRBV20-1|many|TRBJ2-1
TGCAGTGCTAGGGTACTTGGGGCAGGGCCCTCCTACAATGAGCAGTTCTTC
CSARVLGAGPSYNEQFF
>TRBD2|TRBV11-2|.|TRBJ2-3
TGTGCCAGCAGCTCGGGACTAGCGAGAGATACGCAGTATTTT
CASSSGLARDTQYF
>TRBD2|TRBV19|many|TRBJ2-1
TGTGCCAGTAGTTCGACTAGCGGGACCTACAATGAGCAGTTCTTC
CASSSTSGTYNEQFF
>.|TRBV30|.|TRBJ1-5
TGTGCCTGGAGCGACCCTCAGGGGAGCAATCAGCCCCAGCATTTT
CAWSDPQGSNQPQHF
>.|TRBV29-1|many|TRBJ1-1
TGCAGCACCGACGAGGGGTTCGGCACTGAAGCTTTCTTT
CSTDEGFGTEAFF
>.|TRBV11-2|.|TRBJ2-2
TGTGCCAGCAGCTCTGGACTCGCCGGGGAGCTGTTTTTT
CASSSGLAGELFF
>.|TRBV19|few|TRBJ2-1
TGTGCCAGTAGTATTGGCCTGGGACTTTACGATGAGCAGTTCTTC
CASSIGLGLYDEQFF
>.|TRBV12-5|.|TRBJ2-3
TGTGCTAGTGGCCCAACCGGGACTAGCACAGATACGCAGTATTTT
CASGPTGTSTDTQYF
>.|TRBV7-9|many|TRBJ1-1
TGTGCCAGCAGCTTAGAGGGAACAGGGAGGAACACTGAAGCTTTCTTT
CASSLEGTGRNTEAFF
>.|TRBV20-1|.|TRBJ2-7
TGCAGTGCCAGGACGGATCCGCTTACCTACGAGCAGTACTTC
CSARTDPLTYEQYF
>TRBD1|TRBV12-3/TRBV12-4|many|TRBJ1-2
TGTGCCAGCAGTTCCGACAGGGTAGGGTATGGCTACACCTTC
CASSSDRVGYGYTF
>TRBD1|TRBV6-2/TRBV6-3|many|TRBJ2-3
TGTGCCAGCAGTAGACAGGGTCTCGACACAGATACGCAGTATTTT
CASSRQGLDTDTQYF
>TRBD1|TRBV4-1|few|TRBJ1-2
TGCGCCAGTGGCGGGACAGGCGGTATTGTAGCGGGCTATGGCTACACCTTC
CASGGTGGIVAGYGYTF
>.|TRBV7-2|many|TRBJ2-7
TGTGCCAGCAGCCCCACGGAGGGGTCTCCCTACGAGCAGTACTTC
CASSPTEGSPYEQYF
>TRBD1|TRBV5-6|many|TRBJ2-7
TGTGCCAGCAGCTTTTTCAATACCGGGACAGGGGCCTACGAGCAGTACTTC
CASSFFNTGTGAYEQYF
>.|TRBV2|few|TRBJ1-1
TGTGCCAGCATAGGTCACGAGAACACTGAAGCTTTCTTT
CASIGHENTEAFF
>TRBD2|TRBV20-1|many|TRBJ2-3
TGCAGCGCTGGGACTATTTCAGATACGCAGTATTTT
CSAGTISDTQYF
>.|TRBV5-1|few|TRBJ2-1
TGCGCCAGCAGCTTGTCGACGGGAACTTCCTACAATGAGCAGTTCTTC
CASSLSTGTSYNEQFF
>.|TRBV6-5|few|TRBJ1-2
TGTGCCAGCAGCGGGCAGAACTATGGCTACACCTTC
CASSGQNYGYTF
>.|TRBV7-9|many|TRBJ2-2
TGTGCCAGCAGCTCCACAGGGAACTGGGGGGAGCTGTTTTTT
CASSSTGNWGELFF
>.|TRBV19|.|TRBJ2-1
TGTGCCAGTAGTTCCCAGCGGTACGACAATGAGCAGTTCTTC
CASSSQRYDNEQFF
>.|TRBV4-3|few|TRBJ1-4
TGCGCCAGCAGCCGGGGTCTCGGATCTAATGAAAAACTGTTTTTT
CASSRGLGSNEKLFF
>.|TRBV7-9|few|TRBJ2-7
TGTGCCAGCAGCCCTGATATCGGGGAGCAGTACTTC
CASSPDIGEQYF
>.|TRBV29-1|many|TRBJ2-2
TGCAGCGTTGAACCGGGTGCCGGGGAGCTGTTTTTT
CSVEPGAGELFF
>.|TRBV5-4|.|TRBJ2-3
TGTGCCAGCAGCTTGCGGACTAGCACAGATACGCAGTATTTT
CASSLRTSTDTQYF
>TRBD1|TRBV6-1|many|TRBJ1-5
TGTGCCAGCATACAGGGGGCAGGCGGCAATCAGCCCCAGCATTTT
CASIQGAGGNQPQHF
>.|TRBV6-5|few|TRBJ2-1
TGTGCCAGCAGTTACTCGACAGAGGTGGGCGATGAGCAGTTCTTC
CASSYSTEVGDEQFF
>.|TRBV27|many|TRBJ2-2
TGTGCCAGCAGTTTATACAAATCTACCGGGGAGCTGTTTTTT
CASSLYKSTGELFF
>TRBD2|TRBV7-9|.|TRBJ2-1
TGTGCCAGCAGCTTGATTTGGGGACTAGCCCTCACAAGTCTCAATGAGCAGTTCTTC
CASSLIWGLALTSLNEQFF
>TRBD2|TRBV7-9|many|TRBJ2-7
TGTGCCAGCAGCCCTAGCGGGAGGGCTGGGGCCGAGCAGTACTTC
CASSPSGRAGAEQYF
>.|TRBV20-1|many|TRBJ2-1
TGCAGTGCTAGAGTACTCACTCCTAGCTCCTACAATGAGCAGTTCTTC
CSARVLTPSSYNEQFF
>.|TRBV19|many|TRBJ1-1
TGTGCCAGTAGTAGAGAATACTGGGCGCGGGAACGCATTAAGAACACTGAAGCTTTCTTT
CASSREYWARERIKNTEAFF
>.|TRBV3-1|.|TRBJ2-3
TGTGCCAGCAGCCACTCCGATACGCAGTATTTT
CASSHSDTQYF
>.|TRBV13|many|TRBJ2-1
TGTGCCAGCAGCGCCGGAAAATTTGGCAATGAGCAGTTCTTC
CASSAGKFGNEQFF
>TRBD1|TRBV15|few|TRBJ1-1
TGTGCCACCAGCAGAGAACAGGGGGGGAACACTGAAGCTTTCTTT
CATSREQGGNTEAFF
>TRBD1|TRBV5-5|many|TRBJ2-3
TGTGCCAGCAGCCCAGGACAGGGGACGAGCACAGATACGCAGTATTTT
CASSPGQGTSTDTQYF
>TRBD2|TRBV4-1|few|TRBJ2-3
TGCGCCAGCAGCCCGAGAGGCGGGAGGGCCGCGGATACGCAGTATTTT
CASSPRGGRAADTQYF
>.|TRBV10-1|many|TRBJ1-6
TGCGCCAGCTCTTCGGTCACCAATTCACCCCTCCACTTT
CASSSVTNSPLHF
>.|TRBV18|many|TRBJ2-7
TGTGCCAGCTCATCACAGGGAAGTTACGAGCAGTACTTC
CASSSQGSYEQYF
>.|TRBV5-4|many|TRBJ2-1
TGTGCCAGCTCGGAACAGGGTCCCAAGGGAGAGCAGTTCTTC
CASSEQGPKGEQFF
>.|TRBV7-9|few|TRBJ1-2
TGTGCCAGCAGCTTAGGTGTTAGTGGAGGGTTCGGCTACACCTTC
CASSLGVSGGFGYTF
>.|TRBV20-1|.|TRBJ2-2
TGCAGTGCCCCCGGTCCCTTGGCGAACACCGGGGAGCTGTTTTTT
CSAPGPLANTGELFF
>TRBD2|TRBV9|many|TRBJ2-7
TGTGCCAGCAGCGTGGGCGGGACTAGCGCCTACGAGCAGTACTTC
CASSVGGTSAYEQYF
>TRBD1|TRBV5-1|few|TRBJ2-3
TGCGCCAGCAGCTTGAGAGGAAAGGCAGGGGGCGCGACAGATACGCAGTATTTT
CASSLRGKAGGATDTQYF
>.|TRBV3-1|.|TRBJ2-5
TGTGCCAGCAGCCGGGGAGGAGAGACCCAGTACTTC
CASSRGGETQYF
>TRBD1|TRBV10-3|few|TRBJ1-1
TGTGCCATCAGTGAGGAGCAGGGGGCTGTTCACACTGAAGCTTTCTTT
CAISEEQGAVHTEAFF
>.|TRBV11-2|few|TRBJ1-1
TGTGCCAGCAGCTTAGAGGTTGTCCTGATGAACACTGAAGCTTTCTTT
CASSLEVVLMNTEAFF
>TRBD1|TRBV20-1|many|TRBJ1-5
TGCAGTGCCAATGGACAGGGGGCGATGCAGCCCCAGCATTTT
CSANGQGAMQPQHF